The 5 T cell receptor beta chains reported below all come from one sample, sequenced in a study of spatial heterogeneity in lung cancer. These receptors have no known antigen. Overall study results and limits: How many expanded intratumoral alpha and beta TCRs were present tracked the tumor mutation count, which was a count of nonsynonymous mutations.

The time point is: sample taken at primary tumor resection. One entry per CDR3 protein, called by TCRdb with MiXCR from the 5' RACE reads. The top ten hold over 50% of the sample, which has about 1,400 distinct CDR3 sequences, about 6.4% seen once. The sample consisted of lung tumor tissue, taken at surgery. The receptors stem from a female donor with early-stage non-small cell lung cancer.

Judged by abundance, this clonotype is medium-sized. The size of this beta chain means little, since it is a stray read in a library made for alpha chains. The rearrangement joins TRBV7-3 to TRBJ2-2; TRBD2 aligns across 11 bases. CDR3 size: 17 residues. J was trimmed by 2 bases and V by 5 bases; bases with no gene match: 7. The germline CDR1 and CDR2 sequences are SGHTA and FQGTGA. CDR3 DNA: TGTGCCAGCAGCCGGGTCGGGACTAGCGGAAACACCGGGGAGCTGTTTTTT. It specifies CASSRVGTSGNTGELFF. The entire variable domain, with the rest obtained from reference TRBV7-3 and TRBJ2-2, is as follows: GAGVSQTPSNKVTEKGKYVELRCDPISGHTALYWYRQSLGQGPEFLIYFQGTGAADDSGLPNDRFFAVRPEGSVSTLKIQRTERGDSAVYLCASSRVGTSGNTGELFFGEGSRLTVL.

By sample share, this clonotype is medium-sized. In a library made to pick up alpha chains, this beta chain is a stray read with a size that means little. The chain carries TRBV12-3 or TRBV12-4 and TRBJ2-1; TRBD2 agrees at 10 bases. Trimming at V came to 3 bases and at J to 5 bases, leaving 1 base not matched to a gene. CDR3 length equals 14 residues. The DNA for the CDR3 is TGTGCCAGCAGTTTGAGCGGGGGGGACAATGAGCAGTTCTTC. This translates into CASSLSGGDNEQFF.

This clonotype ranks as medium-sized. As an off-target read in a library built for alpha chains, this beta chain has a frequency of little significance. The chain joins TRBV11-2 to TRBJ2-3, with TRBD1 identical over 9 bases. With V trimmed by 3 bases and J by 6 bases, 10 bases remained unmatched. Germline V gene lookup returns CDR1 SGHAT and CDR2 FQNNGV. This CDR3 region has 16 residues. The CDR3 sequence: CASSFRPGQGSDTQYF. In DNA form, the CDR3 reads TGTGCCAGCAGCTTCCGCCCGGGACAGGGCTCGGATACGCAGTATTTT.

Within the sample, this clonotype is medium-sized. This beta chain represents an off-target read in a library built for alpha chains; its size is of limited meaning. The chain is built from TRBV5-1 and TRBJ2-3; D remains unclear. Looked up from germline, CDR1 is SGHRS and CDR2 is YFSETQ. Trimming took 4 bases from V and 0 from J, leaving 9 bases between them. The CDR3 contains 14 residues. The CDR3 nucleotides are TGCGCCAGCAGCCCTTCGACTAGCACAGATACGCAGTATTTT. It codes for CASSPSTSTDTQYF.

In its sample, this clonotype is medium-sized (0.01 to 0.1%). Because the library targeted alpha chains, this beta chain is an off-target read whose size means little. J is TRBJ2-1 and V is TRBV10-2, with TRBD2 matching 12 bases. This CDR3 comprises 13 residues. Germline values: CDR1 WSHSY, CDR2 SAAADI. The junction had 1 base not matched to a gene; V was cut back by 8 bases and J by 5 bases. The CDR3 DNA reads TGCGCCAGCGGACTAGCGGGGAACAATGAGCAGTTCTTC. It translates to CASGLAGNNEQFF.